This T cell receptor beta chain was sequenced for a study of response to subunit inactivated influenza vaccine. TCRdb used MiXCR to reprocess the RT-PCR reads, holding one entry per CDR3 protein. The sample lists about 620,000 distinct CDR3 sequences; approximately 12% were seen once. This clonotype was detected only a few times. V gave up 6 bases and J gave up 9 bases; unmatched junction bases: 13. The CDR3 covers 14 residues. Germline lookup yields CDR1 LNHNV and CDR2 YYDKDF (reference sequence). The sequence derives from a man over 45 who received an inactivated influenza vaccine. This chain uses TRBV15 with TRBJ1-1; 7 nucleotides line up with TRBD1. This specimen consisted of PBMCs from blood, obtained on the day of vaccination. CDR3 region: CATRADREPTKAFF. The DNA for the CDR3 is TGTGCCACCAGAGCAGACAGGGAACCAACAAAAGCTTTCTTT.